This TCR beta chain was retrieved from a study of CD8+CD57+ T cells in acquired aplastic anemia (dated by TCRdb to the late 2010s). Turning to the overall study: Extracted DNA from sorted CD4+ and CD8+ cells averaged approximately 3 ug, ranging from about 0.2 to 30 ug. A CD8+CD57+ expansion meant a frequency higher than the mean frequency seen in healthy subjects. The full study reports these points: CD8+ Simpson's diversity did not differ significantly between patients and healthy controls (P=0.060). Approximately 27 CD8+ CDR3 sequences were found in both patients and controls but appeared to be highly expressed in patients and within the immunodominant clones of the patients.

For this clonotype: No cognate antigen has been identified for it. The record has no base qualities; no much larger clone is one base away.

The junction carries 12 bases between V and J, which are trimmed by 5 bases and 8 bases respectively. Including cysteine and phenylalanine, the CDR3 has 12 amino acids. Solely the CDR3 DNA is kept, with 36 bases framed from the first base. Expansion of CD8+CD57+ cells had been shown by flow cytometry in the patients chosen for sequencing. Every patient had a diagnosis of severe acquired aplastic anemia based on International Study of Aplastic Anemia and Agranulocytosis and Camitta criteria. At the time blood was sampled, none of the patients had received any therapy. In this study, sorted CD4+ and CD8+ T cells from the blood of healthy subjects and of severe aplastic anemia patients had their TCR repertoires deep-sequenced. Patients were enrolled under clinicaltrials.gov protocols 00001620, 01623167, 00001397, 00071045, 00081523 and 00961064 in the USA. Ficoll-Paque density gradient centrifugation was used to isolate peripheral blood mononuclear cells. Before DNA extraction, CD4+ and CD8+ T cells were sorted with FACS or magnetic beads.

Genomic DNA served as template for TCR beta VDJ combination and CDR3 sequence profiling. TCR repertoire sequencing was run on an Illumina HiSeq 2000. In the original analysis: Repertoires were assessed using TRBV/TRBJ rearrangement plots, CDR3 size and DJ length profiles, and Simpson's diversity index. The immunodominant clone was defined as the most abundant DNA sequence in deep sequencing data. CDR3 amino acid sequences were checked for sharing across subjects and were also compared against the VDJdb database and published repertoires. The public sequencing data were trimmed at Q25 with fastp and processed into clonotypes with MiXCR by TCRdb, which kept only in-frame beta chains. Under each unique CDR3 protein, matching rows form one entry showing the most common genes and DNA. The authors' filters were not applied to this entry. This sample lists 200,000 to 250,000 distinct CDR3 sequences; roughly 60% were detected once. The ten biggest clones cover around 60% of the sample.

The chain is made from TRBV12-3 or TRBV12-4 and TRBJ1-2, and perhaps TRBD1 as D gene, on 5 matching bases. The receptor was isolated from a human donor with aplastic anemia. The sequencing input was sorted CD4+, CD8+, or CD8+CD57+ T cells (not recorded which) from PBMCs. The CDR3: CASSLLGGGYTF. The nucleotide sequence reads TGTGCCAGCAGTCTCTTGGGGGGAGGCTACACCTTC.